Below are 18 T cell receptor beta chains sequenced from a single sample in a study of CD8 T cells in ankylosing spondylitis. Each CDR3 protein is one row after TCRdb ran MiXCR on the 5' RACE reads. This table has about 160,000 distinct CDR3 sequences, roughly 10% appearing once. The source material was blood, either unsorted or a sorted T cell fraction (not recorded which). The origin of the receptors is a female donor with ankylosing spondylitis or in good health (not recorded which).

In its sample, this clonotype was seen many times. CDR3 in amino acids: CASRPDRGFNSPLHF. The CDR3 DNA follows: TGTGCCAGCCGTCCGGACAGGGGCTTTAATTCACCCCTCCACTTT. This chain connects TRBV6-1 to TRBJ1-6; 9 bases line up with TRBD1. The CDR3 spans 15 residues. Germline V CDR1 and CDR2: MNHNS, SASEGT. With 8 bases clipped from V and 6 bases from J, the junction kept 8 bases outside the gene matches.

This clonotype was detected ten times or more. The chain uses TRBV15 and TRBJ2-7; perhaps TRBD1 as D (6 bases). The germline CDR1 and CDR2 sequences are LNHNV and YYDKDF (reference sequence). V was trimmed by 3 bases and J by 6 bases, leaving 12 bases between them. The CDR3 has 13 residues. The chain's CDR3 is CATSSEQGIEQYF. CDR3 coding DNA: TGTGCCACCAGCAGCGAGCAGGGGATCGAGCAGTACTTC.

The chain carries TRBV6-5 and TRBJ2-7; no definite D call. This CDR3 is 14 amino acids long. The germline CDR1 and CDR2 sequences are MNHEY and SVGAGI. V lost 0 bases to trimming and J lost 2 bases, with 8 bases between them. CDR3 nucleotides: TGTGCCAGCAGTTACTCGAACGTACCCTACGAGCAGTACTTC. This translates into CASSYSNVPYEQYF.

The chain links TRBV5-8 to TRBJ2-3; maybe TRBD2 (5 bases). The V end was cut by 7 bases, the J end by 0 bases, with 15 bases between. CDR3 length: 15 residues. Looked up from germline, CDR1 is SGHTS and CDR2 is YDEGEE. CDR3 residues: CASGPISDSTDTQYF. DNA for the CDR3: TGTGCCAGCGGTCCCATTAGCGACAGCACAGATACGCAGTATTTT.

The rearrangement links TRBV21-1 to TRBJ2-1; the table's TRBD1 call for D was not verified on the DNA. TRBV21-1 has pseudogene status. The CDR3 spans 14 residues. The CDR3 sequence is CASSRTQGGHEQFF. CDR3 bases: TGTGCCAGCAGCAGGACACAGGGCGGGCATGAGCAGTTCTTC.

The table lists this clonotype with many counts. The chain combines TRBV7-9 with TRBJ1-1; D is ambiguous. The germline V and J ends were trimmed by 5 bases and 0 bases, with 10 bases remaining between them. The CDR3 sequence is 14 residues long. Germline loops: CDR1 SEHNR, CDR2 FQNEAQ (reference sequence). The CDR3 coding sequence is TGTGCCAGCAGCCTACCCGGAGTGAACACTGAAGCTTTCTTT. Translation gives CASSLPGVNTEAFF.

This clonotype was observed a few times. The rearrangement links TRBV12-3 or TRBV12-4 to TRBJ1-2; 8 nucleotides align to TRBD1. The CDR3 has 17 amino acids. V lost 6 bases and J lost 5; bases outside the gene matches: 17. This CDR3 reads CASRITDRDSNWYGYTF. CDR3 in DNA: TGTGCCAGCAGGATCACGGACAGGGATTCGAATTGGTATGGCTACACCTTC.

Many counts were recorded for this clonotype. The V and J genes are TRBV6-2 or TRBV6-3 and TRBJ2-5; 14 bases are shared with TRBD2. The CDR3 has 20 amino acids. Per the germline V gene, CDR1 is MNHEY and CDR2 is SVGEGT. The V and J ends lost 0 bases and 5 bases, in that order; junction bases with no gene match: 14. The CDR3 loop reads CASSYSSLGLAGAPGETQYF. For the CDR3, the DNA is TGTGCCAGCAGTTACTCATCATTGGGACTAGCGGGAGCCCCAGGGGAGACCCAGTACTTC.

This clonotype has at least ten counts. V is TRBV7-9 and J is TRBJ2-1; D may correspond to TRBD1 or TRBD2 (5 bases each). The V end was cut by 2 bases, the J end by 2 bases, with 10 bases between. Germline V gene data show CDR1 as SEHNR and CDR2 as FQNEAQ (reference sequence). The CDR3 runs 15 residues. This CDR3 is CASSLMGETYNEQFF. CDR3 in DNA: TGTGCCAGCAGCTTAATGGGGGAGACCTACAATGAGCAGTTCTTC.

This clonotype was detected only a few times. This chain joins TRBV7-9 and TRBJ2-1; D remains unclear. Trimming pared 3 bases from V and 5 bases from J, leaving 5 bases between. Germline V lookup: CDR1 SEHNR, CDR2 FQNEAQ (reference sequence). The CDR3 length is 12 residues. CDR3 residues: CASSFTDNEQFF. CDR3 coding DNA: TGTGCCAGCAGCTTCACGGACAATGAGCAGTTCTTC.

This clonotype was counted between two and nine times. CDR3 sequence: CASSSVGSYNEQFF. CDR3 bases: TGTGCCAGCAGCTCAGTCGGGAGTTACAATGAGCAGTTCTTC. The chain employs TRBV7-2 and TRBJ2-1, with a possible D match to TRBD2 (6 bases). The CDR3 has 14 residues. The V end lost 4 bases, the J end lost 4 bases, and 11 bases lay between the germline ends. Per germline, CDR1 SGHTA and CDR2 FQGNSA. Full variable domain (remainder filled in from reference TRBV7-2 and TRBJ2-1): GAGVSQSPSNKVTEKGKDVELRCDPISGHTALYWYRQSLGQGLEFLIYFQGNSAPDKSGLPSDRFSAERTGGSVSTLTIQRTQQEDSAVYLCASSSVGSYNEQFFGPGTRLTVL.

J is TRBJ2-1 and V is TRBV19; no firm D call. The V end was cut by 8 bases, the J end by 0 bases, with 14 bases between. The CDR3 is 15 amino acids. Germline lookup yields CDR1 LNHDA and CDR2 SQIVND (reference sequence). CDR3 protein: CASSDDKSSYNEQFF. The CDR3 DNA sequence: TGTGCCAGTTCGGACGACAAAAGCTCCTACAATGAGCAGTTCTTC.

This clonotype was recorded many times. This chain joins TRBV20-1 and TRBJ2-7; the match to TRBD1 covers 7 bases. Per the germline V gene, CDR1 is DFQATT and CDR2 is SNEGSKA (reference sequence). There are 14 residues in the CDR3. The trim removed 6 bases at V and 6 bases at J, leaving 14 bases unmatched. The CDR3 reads CSAKPGQLWPEQYF. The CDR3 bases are TGCAGTGCCAAGCCGGGACAGCTGTGGCCCGAGCAGTACTTC.

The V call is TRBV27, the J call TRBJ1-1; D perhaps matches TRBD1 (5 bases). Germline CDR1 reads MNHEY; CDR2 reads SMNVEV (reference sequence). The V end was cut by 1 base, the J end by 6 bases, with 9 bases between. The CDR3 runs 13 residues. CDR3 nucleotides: TGTGCCAGCAGTTTATTCGGCAGGGCTGAAGCTTTCTTT. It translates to CASSLFGRAEAFF.

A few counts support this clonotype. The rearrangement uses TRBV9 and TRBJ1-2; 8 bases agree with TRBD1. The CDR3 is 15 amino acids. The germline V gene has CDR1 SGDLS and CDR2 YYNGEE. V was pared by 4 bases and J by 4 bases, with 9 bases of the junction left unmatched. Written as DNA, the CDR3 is TGTGCCAGCAGCACCTCAGGGGGCGGAAGCTATGGCTACACCTTC. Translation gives CASSTSGGGSYGYTF. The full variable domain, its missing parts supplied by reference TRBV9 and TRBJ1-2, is DSGVTQTPKHLITATGQRVTLRCSPRSGDLSVYWYQQSLDQGLQFLIQYYNGEERAKGNILERFSAQQFPDLHSELNLSSLELGDSALYFCASSTSGGGSYGYTFGSGTRLTVV.

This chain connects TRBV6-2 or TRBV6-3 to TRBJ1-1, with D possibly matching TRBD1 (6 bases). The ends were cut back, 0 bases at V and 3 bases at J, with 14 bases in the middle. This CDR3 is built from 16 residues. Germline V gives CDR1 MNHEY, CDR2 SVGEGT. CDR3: CASSYSSEGGDTEAFF. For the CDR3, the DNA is TGTGCCAGCAGTTACTCGTCCGAGGGGGGCGACACTGAAGCTTTCTTT.

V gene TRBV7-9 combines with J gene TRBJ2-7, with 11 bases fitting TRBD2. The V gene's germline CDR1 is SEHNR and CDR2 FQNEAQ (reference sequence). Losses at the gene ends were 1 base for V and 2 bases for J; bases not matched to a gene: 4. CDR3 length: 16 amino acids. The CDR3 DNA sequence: TGTGCCAGCAGCTTAGACCCGACTAGCGGGGCCTACGAGCAGTACTTC. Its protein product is CASSLDPTSGAYEQYF. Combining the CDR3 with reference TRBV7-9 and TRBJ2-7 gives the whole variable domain DTGVSQNPRHKITKRGQNVTFRCDPISEHNRLYWYRQTLGQGPEFLTYFQNEAQLEKSRLLSDRFSAERPKGSFSTLEIQRTEQGDSAMYLCASSLDPTSGAYEQYFGPGTRLTVT.

In nucleotides, the CDR3 is TGTGCCAGCGGTCCTAACTCGGGGGCCAACGTCCTGACTTTC. Encoded protein: CASGPNSGANVLTF. The chain recombines TRBV6-1 with TRBJ2-6; D unclear. The CDR3 is 14 amino acids. V was clipped by 8 bases and J by 4 bases, with 12 bases between them. Per the germline V gene, CDR1 is MNHNS and CDR2 is SASEGT.